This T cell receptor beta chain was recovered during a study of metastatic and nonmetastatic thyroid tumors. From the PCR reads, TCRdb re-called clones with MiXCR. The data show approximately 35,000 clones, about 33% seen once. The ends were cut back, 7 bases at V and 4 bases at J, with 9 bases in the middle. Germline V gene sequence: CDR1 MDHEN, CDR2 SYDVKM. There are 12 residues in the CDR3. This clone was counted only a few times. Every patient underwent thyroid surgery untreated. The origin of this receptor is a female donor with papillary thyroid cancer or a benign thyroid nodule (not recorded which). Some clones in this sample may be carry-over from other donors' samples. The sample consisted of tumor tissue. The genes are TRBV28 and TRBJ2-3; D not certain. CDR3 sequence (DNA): TGTGCCAGCACCATGACGGCAGATACGCAGTATTTT. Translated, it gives CASTMTADTQYF.